Listed below are T cell receptor beta chains from one sample, sequenced in a study of cytomegalovirus exposure and HLA in healthy donors. Generated by immunoSEQ multiplex PCR, the TCRdb table keeps only in-frame clones and is missing some. This table has 120,000 to 150,000 clones, 60% to 85% appearing once. Sequencing used PBMCs. The origin of the receptors is a woman in her thirties or forties in good health and CMV-seropositive. The CDR3 runs from the conserved cysteine through the conserved F or W. The D gene is left open where the match is weak. A clone size is listed for some rows: how often the clone was seen (once, few, many), or a class if it is expanded.

abundance | j_gene | d_gene | v_gene | CDR3aa | CDR3nt
. | TRBJ2-6 | . | TRBV11-2 | CASSLRTGPPGANVLTF | TGTGCCAGCAGCTTACGTACAGGGCCCCCCGGGGCCAACGTCCTGACTTTC
. | TRBJ2-1 | . | TRBV2 | CASTRLASYNEQFF | TGTGCCAGCACCCGTCTAGCATCCTACAATGAGCAGTTCTTC
. | TRBJ1-4 | . | TRBV2 | CASRPGTANEKLFF | TGTGCCAGCAGGCCAGGGACTGCTAATGAAAAACTGTTTTTT
. | TRBJ2-1 | TRBD2 | TRBV10-3 | CAISEGGGLADNEQFF | TGTGCCATCAGTGAGGGCGGGGGACTAGCGGACAATGAGCAGTTCTTC
. | TRBJ1-2 | TRBD1 | TRBV6-6 | CASKGPGQGKGGYTF | TGTGCCAGCAAGGGGCCGGGACAGGGGAAGGGTGGCTACACCTTC
few | TRBJ1-4 | . | TRBV2 | CASIKRDNNEKLFF | TGTGCCAGCATTAAAAGGGACAATAATGAAAAACTGTTTTTT
once | TRBJ1-2 | TRBD1 | TRBV11-2 | CASSSTDRGLYGYTF | TGTGCCAGCAGCTCTACTGACAGGGGGCTCTATGGCTACACCTTC
. | TRBJ1-1 | TRBD1 | TRBV7-2 | CASSLGDRNLNTEAFF | TGTGCCAGCAGCTTAGGGGACAGGAACCTGAACACTGAAGCTTTCTTT
. | TRBJ1-1 | TRBD1 | TRBV28 | CASSRTGFGKNTEAFF | TGTGCCAGCAGTCGGACAGGGTTTGGGAAGAACACTGAAGCTTTCTTT
. | TRBJ2-2 | . | TRBV5-1 | CASSSPAGLSGELFF | TGCGCCAGCAGCTCGCCCGCTGGACTTTCCGGGGAGCTGTTTTTT
. | TRBJ2-7 | TRBD1 | TRBV27 | CASSKQGAGSYEQYF | TGTGCCAGCAGCAAACAGGGGGCAGGGTCCTACGAGCAGTACTTC
few | TRBJ1-1 | TRBD1 | TRBV19 | CASREGQGAGRNTEAFF | TGTGCCAGTAGGGAGGGACAGGGGGCGGGTAGGAACACTGAAGCTTTCTTT
. | TRBJ2-5 | . | TRBV5-4 | CASSLRQNVRETQYF | TGTGCCAGCAGCCTGAGACAGAATGTCCGAGAGACCCAGTACTTC
. | TRBJ1-1 | . | TRBV9 | CASSATGRGLNTEAFF | TGTGCCAGCAGCGCAACCGGGCGGGGGTTGAACACTGAAGCTTTCTTT
few | TRBJ1-3 | . | TRBV13 | CASSSIGQGGRYTIYF | TGTGCCAGCAGCTCGATCGGGCAGGGAGGAAGGTACACCATATATTTT
. | TRBJ1-2 | . | TRBV7-9 | CASSRDRINYGYTF | TGTGCCAGCAGCCGAGACAGGATCAACTATGGCTACACCTTC
. | TRBJ2-5 | TRBD2 | TRBV6-1 | CASRDSGSQETQYF | TGTGCCAGCAGGGATAGCGGGAGCCAAGAGACCCAGTACTTC
. | TRBJ2-2 | TRBD2 | TRBV2 | CASSALKLAGTNTGELFF | TGTGCCAGCAGTGCCCTCAAACTAGCGGGGACGAACACCGGGGAGCTGTTTTTT
few | TRBJ2-7 | TRBD1 | TRBV10-1 | CASSAGTGPYEQYF | TGCGCCAGCAGTGCCGGGACAGGCCCCTACGAGCAGTACTTC
. | TRBJ1-1 | . | TRBV28 | CASSFVGDYTEAFF | TGTGCCAGCAGTTTTGTAGGGGACTACACTGAAGCTTTCTTT
. | TRBJ1-6 | . | TRBV30 | CAWRGGQRLINSPLHF | TGTGCCTGGCGGGGGGGGCAGCGTTTGATAAATTCACCCCTCCACTTT
. | TRBJ2-5 | TRBD1 | TRBV4-2 | CASSQLGQGTGETQYF | TGTGCCAGCAGCCAACTGGGACAGGGGACGGGAGAGACCCAGTACTTC
. | TRBJ2-3 | . | TRBV6-1 | CASSEAKGFADTQYF | TGTGCCAGCAGTGAAGCGAAGGGGTTCGCAGATACGCAGTATTTT
. | TRBJ1-5 | . | TRBV27 | CASSFNRDSNQPQHF | TGTGCCAGCAGTTTCAACAGAGATAGCAATCAGCCCCAGCATTTT
. | TRBJ2-5 | TRBD2 | TRBV2 | CAVRKRSGGARETQYF | TGTGCCGTCCGCAAGAGGAGCGGGGGGGCCAGAGAGACCCAGTACTTC
. | TRBJ1-2 | . | TRBV10-2 | CAAGTAANYGYTF | TGCGCCGCGGGAACCGCCGCTAACTATGGCTACACCTTC
. | TRBJ2-5 | TRBD2 | TRBV28 | CASSSPGLAVGTQYF | TGTGCCAGCAGTTCACCGGGACTAGCAGTTGGGACCCAGTACTTC
. | TRBJ2-2 | TRBD1 | TRBV5-1 | CASLQGVDTGELFF | TGCGCCAGCCTGCAGGGGGTAGACACCGGGGAGCTGTTTTTT
. | TRBJ2-7 | TRBD2 | TRBV7-9 | CASSLARGVSYEQYF | TGTGCCAGCAGCTTAGCGCGGGGGGTCTCCTACGAGCAGTACTTC
. | TRBJ2-1 | TRBD1 | TRBV4-1 | CASSHDRGYNEQFF | TGCGCCAGCAGCCACGACAGGGGCTACAATGAGCAGTTCTTC
. | TRBJ1-1 | TRBD1 | TRBV2 | CASSGPRGTGAPEAFF | TGTGCCAGCAGTGGTCCAAGGGGGACAGGGGCGCCTGAAGCTTTCTTT
. | TRBJ2-5 | . | TRBV7-3 | CASSLTRTETQYF | TGTGCCAGCAGCTTAACACGTACTGAGACCCAGTACTTC
. | TRBJ2-3 | TRBD2 | TRBV9 | CASSVRGGDNTDTQYF | TGTGCCAGCAGCGTACGGGGAGGGGATAACACAGATACGCAGTATTTT
. | TRBJ1-1 | . | TRBV5-3 | CARSLVEDHMNTEAFF | TGTGCCAGAAGCTTGGTGGAGGACCACATGAACACTGAAGCTTTCTTT
. | TRBJ1-1 | TRBD1 | TRBV19 | CASHRGTLGTEAFF | TGTGCCAGCCACAGGGGAACCCTGGGCACTGAAGCTTTCTTT
. | TRBJ1-1 | . | TRBV7-9 | CASSSKGGGDEAFF | TGTGCCAGCAGCTCCAAGGGAGGAGGGGATGAAGCTTTCTTT
once | TRBJ1-2 | TRBD1 | TRBV6-1 | CASSVVTGQYGYTF | TGTGCCAGCAGTGTGGTGACAGGGCAATATGGCTACACCTTC
few | TRBJ1-1 | TRBD1 | TRBV2 | CASSWPGGAGDTEAFF | TGTGCCAGCAGTTGGCCAGGGGGCGCGGGGGACACTGAAGCTTTCTTT
. | TRBJ2-3 | TRBD2 | TRBV5-1 | CASSSRTSGRDTQYF | TGCGCCAGCAGTTCCCGGACTAGCGGGAGAGATACGCAGTATTTT
. | TRBJ2-1 | TRBD2 | TRBV28 | CASSLISGGVDEQFF | TGTGCCAGCAGTTTGATTAGCGGGGGGGTCGATGAGCAGTTCTTC
. | TRBJ1-2 | . | TRBV7-2 | CALGGRNYGYTF | TGTGCCCTCGGGGGGAGGAACTATGGCTACACCTTC
. | TRBJ2-1 | . | TRBV6-1 | CASSEALQRGVRNEQFF | TGTGCCAGCAGTGAAGCGCTTCAACGGGGAGTACGTAATGAGCAGTTCTTC
. | TRBJ1-5 | . | TRBV7-9 | CASSLQGNNQPQHF | TGTGCCAGCAGCCTTCAGGGAAACAATCAGCCCCAGCATTTT
. | TRBJ2-5 | TRBD2 | TRBV9 | CASSENPTSGGPFAQETQYF | TGTGCCAGCAGCGAGAACCCGACTAGCGGGGGGCCGTTTGCACAAGAGACCCAGTACTTC
. | TRBJ1-1 | . | TRBV18 | CASSLSQGRGTEAFF | TGTGCCAGCTCCCTATCACAGGGACGAGGGACTGAAGCTTTCTTT
. | TRBJ2-1 | TRBD2 | TRBV10-3 | CATLSGGKVNEQFF | TGTGCCACCCTGAGCGGGGGGAAGGTCAATGAGCAGTTCTTC
. | TRBJ1-3 | . | TRBV27 | CASSLVPGSGNAIYF | TGTGCCAGCAGTTTAGTTCCGGGGTCTGGAAACGCCATATATTTT
. | TRBJ2-1 | . | TRBV7-2 | CASSLATGNNEQFF | TGTGCCAGCAGCTTAGCGACCGGGAACAATGAGCAGTTCTTC
few | TRBJ2-7 | TRBD2 | TRBV6-1 | CASRLAGAYEQYF | TGTGCCAGCAGGCTAGCGGGGGCCTACGAGCAGTACTTC